This T cell receptor beta chain was captured in a study of blood T cell repertoires in COVID-19. Assay: immunoSEQ multiplex PCR; the TCRdb copy retains only in-frame clones and omits some. The sample holds around 300,000 clones, roughly 92% seen once. The CDR3 contains 14 residues. Trimming cost V 5 bases and J 8 bases; bases outside gene matches: 5. Germline loops: CDR1 MDHEN, CDR2 SYDVKM. The receptor comes from a woman in her 30s with COVID-19, enrolled during active disease. The rearrangement uses TRBV28 and TRBJ2-1; 11 positions agree with TRBD2. The specimen was peripheral blood. The CDR3 is CASSPGLAVDEQFF. The CDR3 nucleotides are TGTGCCAGCAGTCCGGGACTAGCGGTCGATGAGCAGTTCTTC.